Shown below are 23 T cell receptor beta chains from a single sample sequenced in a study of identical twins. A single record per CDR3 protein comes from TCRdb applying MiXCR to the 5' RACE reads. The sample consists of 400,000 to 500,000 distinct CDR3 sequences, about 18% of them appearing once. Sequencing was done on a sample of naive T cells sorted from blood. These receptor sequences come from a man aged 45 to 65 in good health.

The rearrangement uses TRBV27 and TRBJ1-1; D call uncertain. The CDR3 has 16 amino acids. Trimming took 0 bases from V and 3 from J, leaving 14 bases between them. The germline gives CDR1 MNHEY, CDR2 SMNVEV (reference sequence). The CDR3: CASSLSKKGIDTEAFF. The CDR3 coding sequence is TGTGCCAGCAGTTTATCTAAAAAAGGGATCGACACTGAAGCTTTCTTT.

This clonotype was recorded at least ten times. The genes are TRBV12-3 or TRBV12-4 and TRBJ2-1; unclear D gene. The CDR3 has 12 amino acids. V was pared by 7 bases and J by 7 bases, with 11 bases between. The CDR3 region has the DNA TGTGCCAGCACCAAAGGGTGGAATGAGCAGTTCTTC. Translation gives CASTKGWNEQFF.

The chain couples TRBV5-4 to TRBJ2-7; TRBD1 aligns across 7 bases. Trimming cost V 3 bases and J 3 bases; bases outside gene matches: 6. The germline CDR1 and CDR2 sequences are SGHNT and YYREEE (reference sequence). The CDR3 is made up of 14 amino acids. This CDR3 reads CASSSWDRLYEQYF. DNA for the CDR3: TGTGCCAGCAGCTCGTGGGACAGACTCTACGAGCAGTACTTC.

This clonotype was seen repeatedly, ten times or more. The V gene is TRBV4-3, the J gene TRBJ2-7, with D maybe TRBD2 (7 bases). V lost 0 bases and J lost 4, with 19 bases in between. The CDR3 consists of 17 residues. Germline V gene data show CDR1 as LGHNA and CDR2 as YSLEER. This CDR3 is CASSQDGAGAPRYEQYF. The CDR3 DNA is TGCGCCAGCAGCCAAGATGGGGCGGGGGCCCCCAGATACGAGCAGTACTTC.

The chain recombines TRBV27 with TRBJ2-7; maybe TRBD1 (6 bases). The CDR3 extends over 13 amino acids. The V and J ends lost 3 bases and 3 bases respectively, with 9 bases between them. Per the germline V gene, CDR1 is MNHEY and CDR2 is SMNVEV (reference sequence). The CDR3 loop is CASSFQDSYEQYF. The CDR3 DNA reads TGTGCCAGCAGTTTTCAGGACAGCTACGAGCAGTACTTC.

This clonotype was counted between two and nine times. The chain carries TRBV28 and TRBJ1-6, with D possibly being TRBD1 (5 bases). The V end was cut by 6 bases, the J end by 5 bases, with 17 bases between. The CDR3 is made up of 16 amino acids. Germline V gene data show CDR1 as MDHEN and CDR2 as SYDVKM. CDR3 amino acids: CASSPRQTKDNSPLHF. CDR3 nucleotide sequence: TGTGCCAGCAGCCCGAGACAGACGAAAGATAATTCACCCCTCCACTTT. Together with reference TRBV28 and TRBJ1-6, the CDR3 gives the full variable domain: DVKVTQSSRYLVKRTGEKVFLECVQDMDHENMFWYRQDPGLGLRLIYFSYDVKMKEKGDIPEGYSVSREKKERFSLILESASTNQTSMYLCASSPRQTKDNSPLHFGNGTRLTVT.

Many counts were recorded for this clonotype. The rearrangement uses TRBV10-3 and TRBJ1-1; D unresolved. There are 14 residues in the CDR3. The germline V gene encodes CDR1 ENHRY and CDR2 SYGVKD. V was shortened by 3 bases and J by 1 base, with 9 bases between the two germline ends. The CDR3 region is CAISESLGNTEAFF. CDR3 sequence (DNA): TGTGCCATCAGTGAAAGCCTGGGGAACACTGAAGCTTTCTTT.

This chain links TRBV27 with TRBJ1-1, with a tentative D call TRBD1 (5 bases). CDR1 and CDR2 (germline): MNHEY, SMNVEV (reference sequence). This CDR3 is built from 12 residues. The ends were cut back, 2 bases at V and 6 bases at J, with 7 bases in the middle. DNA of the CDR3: TGTGCCAGCAGTTTACAGGGTTCTGAAGCTTTCTTT. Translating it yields CASSLQGSEAFF.

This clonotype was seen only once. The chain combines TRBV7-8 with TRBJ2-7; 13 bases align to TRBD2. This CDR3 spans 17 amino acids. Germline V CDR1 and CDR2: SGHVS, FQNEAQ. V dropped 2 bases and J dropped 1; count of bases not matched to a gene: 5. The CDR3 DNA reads TGTGCCAGCAGCTTACCCGGGACTAGCGGGACGTCCTACGAGCAGTACTTC. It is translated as CASSLPGTSGTSYEQYF.

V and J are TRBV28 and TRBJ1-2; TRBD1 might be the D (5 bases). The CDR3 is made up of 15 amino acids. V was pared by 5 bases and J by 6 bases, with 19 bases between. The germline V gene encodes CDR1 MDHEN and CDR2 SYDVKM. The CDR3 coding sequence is TGTGCCAGCAGTGGGAGACAGACGACCTATGATGGCTACACCTTC. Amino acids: CASSGRQTTYDGYTF.

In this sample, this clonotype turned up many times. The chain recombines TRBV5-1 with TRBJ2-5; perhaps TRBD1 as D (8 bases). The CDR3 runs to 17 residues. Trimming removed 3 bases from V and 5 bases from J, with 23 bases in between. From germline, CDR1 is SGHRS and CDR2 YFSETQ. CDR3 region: CASSSWKRDRGGETQYF. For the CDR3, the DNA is TGCGCCAGCAGCTCTTGGAAACGAGACAGGGGAGGGGAGACCCAGTACTTC.

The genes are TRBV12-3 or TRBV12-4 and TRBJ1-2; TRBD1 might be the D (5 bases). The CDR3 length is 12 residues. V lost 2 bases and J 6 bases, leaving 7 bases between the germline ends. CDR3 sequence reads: CASSLPGHGYTF. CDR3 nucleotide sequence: TGTGCCAGCAGTTTACCAGGGCATGGCTACACCTTC.

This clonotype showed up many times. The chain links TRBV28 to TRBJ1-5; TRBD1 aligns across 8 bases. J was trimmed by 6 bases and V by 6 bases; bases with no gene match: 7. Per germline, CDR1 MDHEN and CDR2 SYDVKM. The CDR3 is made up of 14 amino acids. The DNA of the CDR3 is TGTGCCAGCAGCTCCGGACAGGGCGGTCAGCCCCAGCATTTT. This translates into CASSSGQGGQPQHF.

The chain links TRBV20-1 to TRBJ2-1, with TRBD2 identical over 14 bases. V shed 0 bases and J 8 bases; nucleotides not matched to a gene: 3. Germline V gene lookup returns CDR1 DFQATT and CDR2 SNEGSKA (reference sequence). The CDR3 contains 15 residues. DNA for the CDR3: TGCAGTGCTAGAGATGTGGGACTAGCGGGAGATGAGCAGTTCTTC. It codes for CSARDVGLAGDEQFF.

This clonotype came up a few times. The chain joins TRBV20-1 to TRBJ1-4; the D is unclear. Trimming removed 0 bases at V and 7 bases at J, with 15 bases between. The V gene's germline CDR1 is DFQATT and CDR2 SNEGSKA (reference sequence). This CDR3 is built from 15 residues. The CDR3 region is CSARDLGKLSEKLFF. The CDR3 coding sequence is TGCAGTGCTAGAGATTTGGGCAAACTGAGTGAAAAACTGTTTTTT.

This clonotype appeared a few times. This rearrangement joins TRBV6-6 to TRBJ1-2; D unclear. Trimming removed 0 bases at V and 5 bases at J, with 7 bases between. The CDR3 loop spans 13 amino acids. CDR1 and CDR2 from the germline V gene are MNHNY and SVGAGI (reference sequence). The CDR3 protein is CASSYSPQYGYTF. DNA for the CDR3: TGTGCCAGCAGTTACTCCCCCCAGTATGGCTACACCTTC.

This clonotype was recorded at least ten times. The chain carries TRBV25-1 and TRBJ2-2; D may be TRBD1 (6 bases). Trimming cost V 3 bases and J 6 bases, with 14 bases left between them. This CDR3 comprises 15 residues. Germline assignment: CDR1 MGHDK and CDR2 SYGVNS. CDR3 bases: TGTGCCAGCAGTGAGGCGGACAGTGTCCCCGGGGAGCTGTTTTTT. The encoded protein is CASSEADSVPGELFF. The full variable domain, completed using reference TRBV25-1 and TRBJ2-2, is EADIYQTPRYLVIGTGKKITLECSQTMGHDKMYWYQQDPGMELHLIHYSYGVNSTEKGDLSSESTVSRIRTEHFPLTLESARPSHTSQYLCASSEADSVPGELFFGEGSRLTVL.

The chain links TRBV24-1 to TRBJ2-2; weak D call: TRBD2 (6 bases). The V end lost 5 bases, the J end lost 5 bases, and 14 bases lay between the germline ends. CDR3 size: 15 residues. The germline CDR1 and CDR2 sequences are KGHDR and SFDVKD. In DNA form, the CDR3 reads TGTGCCACCAGTGCCTACCGAGGGAGGACCGGGGAGCTGTTTTTT. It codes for CATSAYRGRTGELFF.

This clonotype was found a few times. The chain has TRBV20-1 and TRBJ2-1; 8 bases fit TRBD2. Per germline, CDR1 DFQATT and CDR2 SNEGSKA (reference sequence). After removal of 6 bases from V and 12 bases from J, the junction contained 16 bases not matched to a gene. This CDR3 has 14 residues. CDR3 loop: CSAQPPGLGSGQFF. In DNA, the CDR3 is TGCAGTGCCCAACCACCGGGACTAGGGTCCGGGCAGTTCTTC.

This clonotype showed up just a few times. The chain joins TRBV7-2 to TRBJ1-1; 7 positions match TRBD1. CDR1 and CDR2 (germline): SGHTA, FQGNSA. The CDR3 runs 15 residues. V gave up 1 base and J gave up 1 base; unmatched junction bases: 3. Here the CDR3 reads CASSLEGQRNTEAFF. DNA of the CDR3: TGTGCCAGCAGCTTAGAGGGACAGAGGAACACTGAAGCTTTCTTT.

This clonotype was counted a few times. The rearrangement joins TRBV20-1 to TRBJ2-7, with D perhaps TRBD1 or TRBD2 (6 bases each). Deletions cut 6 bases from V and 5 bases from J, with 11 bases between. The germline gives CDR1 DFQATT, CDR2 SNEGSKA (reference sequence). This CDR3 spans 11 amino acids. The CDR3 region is CSASGGHEQYF. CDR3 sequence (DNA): TGCAGTGCCTCCGGGGGCCACGAGCAGTACTTC.

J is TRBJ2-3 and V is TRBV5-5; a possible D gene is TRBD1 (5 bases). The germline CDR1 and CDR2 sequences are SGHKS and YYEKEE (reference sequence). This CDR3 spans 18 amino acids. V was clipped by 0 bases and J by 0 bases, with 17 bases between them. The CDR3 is CASSLDRQTTVSTDTQYF. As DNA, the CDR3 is TGTGCCAGCAGCTTGGATCGACAGACAACGGTTAGCACAGATACGCAGTATTTT.

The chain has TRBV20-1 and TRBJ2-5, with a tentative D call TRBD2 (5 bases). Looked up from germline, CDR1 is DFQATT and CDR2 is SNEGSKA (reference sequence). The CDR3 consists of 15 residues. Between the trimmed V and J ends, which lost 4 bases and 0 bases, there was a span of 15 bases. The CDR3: CSAIRAGGNQETQYF. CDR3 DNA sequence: TGCAGTGCTATCCGGGCAGGAGGAAACCAAGAGACCCAGTACTTC.